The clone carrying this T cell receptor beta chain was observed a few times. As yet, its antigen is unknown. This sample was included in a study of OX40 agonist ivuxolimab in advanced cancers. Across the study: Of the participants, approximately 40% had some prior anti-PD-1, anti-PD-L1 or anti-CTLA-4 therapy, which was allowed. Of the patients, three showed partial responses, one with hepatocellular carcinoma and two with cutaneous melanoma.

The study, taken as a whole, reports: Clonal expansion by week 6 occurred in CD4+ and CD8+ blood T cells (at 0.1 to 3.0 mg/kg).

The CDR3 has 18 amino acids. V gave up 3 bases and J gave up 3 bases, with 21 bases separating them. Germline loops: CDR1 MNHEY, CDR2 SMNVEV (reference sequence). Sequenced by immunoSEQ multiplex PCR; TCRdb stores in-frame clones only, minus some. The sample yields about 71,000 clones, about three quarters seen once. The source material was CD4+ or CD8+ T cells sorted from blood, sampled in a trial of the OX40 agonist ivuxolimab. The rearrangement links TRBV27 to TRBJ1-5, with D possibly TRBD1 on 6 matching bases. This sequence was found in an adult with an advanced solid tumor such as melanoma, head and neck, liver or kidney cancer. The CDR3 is CASSFGGGVGRNNQPQHF. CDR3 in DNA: TGTGCCAGCAGTTTTGGAGGGGGTGTTGGCAGGAACAATCAGCCCCAGCATTTT.